This TCR beta chain originates from a study of T cell repertoires in cytomegalovirus infection. Study-wide background: Indications of both CMV infection and matching HLA type were provided by public TCR beta signatures.

This clonotype was counted a few times. Its antigen is not identified. TCRdb redid the calling of the reads with MiXCR, one entry per CDR3 protein. The sample lists 200,000 to 300,000 distinct CDR3 sequences, around 8.7% occurring once. Findings of the study overall: Across the ex vivo response, the dominant clonotypes were HLA-C-restricted CMV-specific TCR beta clonotypes. Adding up the frequency of public TCR beta families identified people who carried CMV plus the relevant HLA.

CDR3 size: 17 residues. Trimming removed 3 bases from V and 2 bases from J, with 20 bases in between. CDR1 is SGHDT, CDR2 YYEEEE, per germline. This clonotype was obtained from a human donor in good health (CMV status not recorded). Some clones in this sample may be carry-over from other donors' samples. V is TRBV5-6 and J is TRBJ2-5, with D unresolved. Sample: PBMCs. The CDR3 region is CASSSKFLSRRQETQYF. The CDR3 DNA follows: TGTGCCAGCAGCTCAAAGTTCCTGAGTCGTCGGCAAGAGACCCAGTACTTC.